These T cell receptor beta chains were read from a single sample in a study of blood T cell repertoires in COVID-19. Libraries were prepared by immunoSEQ multiplex PCR; TCRdb keeps only in-frame clonotypes and omits some of them. The sample has about 160,000 clones, approximately 86% seen once. Sequenced input: peripheral blood. Receptor source: a man between 60 and 70 years old with COVID-19, enrolled during active disease. CDR3s leave out the opening cysteine and the closing phenylalanine or tryptophan. Each record gives: J gene, V gene, CDR3 protein.

>TRBJ1-6|TRBV11-2
ASSGAGYNSPLH
>TRBJ1-1|TRBV28
ASSQNTEAF
>TRBJ2-3|TRBV15
ATSKNDIDTQY
>TRBJ1-2|TRBV28
ASSLIRGQLYGYT
>TRBJ2-3|TRBV5-1
ASKWDNTDTQY
>TRBJ1-2|TRBV24-1
ATSEGQLYGYT
>TRBJ2-7|TRBV7-3
ASSPVAGGPNEQY
>TRBJ2-7|TRBV7-2
ASSITGTYSYEQY
>TRBJ2-5|TRBV19
ASSPQALAGSQY
>TRBJ2-1|TRBV6-6
ASSYSPRQGYNEQF
>TRBJ2-1|TRBV29-1
SPDRGGYNEQF
>TRBJ2-4|TRBV19
ASSNYPGQGNIQY
>TRBJ2-1|TRBV5-1
ASSLVPSNEQF
>TRBJ2-1|TRBV7-9
ASHPPGGSVGQF
>TRBJ1-5|TRBV7-2
ASSLEQRGNQPQH
>TRBJ2-7|TRBV7-8
ASSSRTVYEQY
>TRBJ2-2|TRBV7-9
ASSLGPGSTGELF
>TRBJ2-2|TRBV19
ASSMYLAGVTGELF
>TRBJ1-6|TRBV5-4
ASSLGQGLNSPLH
>TRBJ1-2|TRBV19
ASRYEGQGHYGYT
>TRBJ2-5|TRBV24-1
ATSDPRDRGLAETQY
>TRBJ2-3|TRBV7-2
ASSLQGIDTQY
>TRBJ2-5|TRBV24-1
ATSDPGGPQETQY
>TRBJ1-2|TRBV7-2
ASSSMGAGYGYT
>TRBJ2-1|TRBV5-4
ASSSNGGLLPEF
>TRBJ2-5|TRBV6-2/TRBV6-3
ASSYLPGQARRQETQY
>TRBJ1-2|TRBV10-3
AIRVQDIEYHGYT
>TRBJ1-5|TRBV6-5
ASSRDRNLDQPQH
>TRBJ2-7|TRBV6-5
ASSYSTRQDYEQY
>TRBJ1-3|TRBV5-1
ASSLAAVSGNTIY